This T cell receptor (beta chain) was recovered during a study of TIL therapy for anti-PD-1-resistant metastatic lung cancer. Study context: Median patient age was 54, ranging roughly 38-75 years. Most patients had lung adenocarcinoma; several tumors were EGFR-mutant, two ALK-rearranged; half smoked currently or formerly.

Time point noted: pre-treatment sample, taken before nivolumab and TIL therapy. CDR3 size: 16 residues. Trimming removed 5 bases from V and 5 bases from J, with 21 bases in between. Germline V gene lookup returns CDR1 SGHTA and CDR2 FQGTGA. Points on this clone: The antigen is unknown.

General study results and limits: TIL clonotype persistence in blood showed no apparent association with response.

The immunoSEQ assay was v3. Survey-level samples got around 2.1 million read pairs; deep-level samples got 5-6 million. Libraries were prepared by immunoSEQ multiplex PCR; TCRdb keeps only in-frame clonotypes and omits some of them. The sample holds 40,000 to 55,000 clones, 79% seen once. This chain connects TRBV7-3 to TRBJ2-5; D is undetermined. The specimen was blood, collected at baseline. The receptor comes from a woman aged 25 to 80 with non-small cell lung cancer. CDR3 amino acids: CASSAAHSLGRETQYF. CDR3 in DNA: TGTGCCAGCAGCGCGGCCCACTCTCTGGGAAGGGAGACCCAGTACTTC.